This T cell receptor (beta chain) was captured by sequencing in a study of technical replicates of blood from a handful of donors. Libraries were prepared by immunoSEQ multiplex PCR; TCRdb keeps only in-frame clonotypes and omits some of them. The sample holds around 53,000 clones, about 86% seen once. V lost 5 bases, J lost 10 bases, and 12 bases stayed unmatched. CDR3 length: 15 residues. Germline V lookup: CDR1 SGHNT, CDR2 YYREEE (reference sequence). The material sequenced was PBMCs. The rearrangement uses TRBV5-4 and TRBJ1-6; 7 nucleotides agree with TRBD1. This TCR was recovered from a human donor in good health. Some clones in this sample may be carry-over from other donors' samples. CDR3 region: CASSSGDRVGSPLHF. The DNA for the CDR3 is TGTGCCAGCAGTAGCGGAGACAGGGTTGGCTCACCCCTCCACTTT.